This T cell receptor (beta chain) originates from a study of blood T cell repertoires in COVID-19. Study-wide context: Samples representing acute and convalescent COVID-19 were sourced from the United States, Italy and Spain. The analysed material was cDNA or gDNA that came from T cells, B-cell-depleted T cells, or PBMCs.

Under the authors' procedure: Researchers report that nucleated cell counts were estimated from reference gene primer amplification. Clones were read by immunoSEQ multiplex PCR, and TCRdb kept only the in-frame ones, dropping some. The V and J calls and clone size were taken over from that table, and D and trimming were inferred from the DNA. The data show over 300,000 clones, about 90% seen once. The specimen was peripheral blood. The clonotype originates from a man aged 18 to 29 with active or convalescent COVID-19.

CDR3 sequence (DNA): TGCGCCAGCAGCCCCGGGGGGGTCGGCGAGGGCTACACCTTC. It encodes CASSPGGVGEGYTF. The chain joins TRBV5-1 to TRBJ1-2; tentative D call: TRBD1 (5 bases). The length of the CDR3 is 14 residues. V gave up 4 bases and J gave up 8 bases, with 18 bases separating them. Germline V gene data show CDR1 as SGHRS and CDR2 as YFSETQ. Full variable domain (outside the CDR3, taken from reference TRBV5-1 and TRBJ1-2): KAGVTQTPRYLIKTRGQQVTLSCSPISGHRSVSWYQQTPGQGLQFLFEYFSETQRNKGNFPGRFSGRQFSNSRSEMNVSTLELGDSALYLCASSPGGVGEGYTFGSGTRLTVV.